Listed below are T cell receptor beta chains from one sample, sequenced in a study of OX40 agonist ivuxolimab in advanced cancers. Clones were read by immunoSEQ multiplex PCR, and TCRdb kept only the in-frame ones, dropping some. The sample includes roughly 100,000 clones, 85% to 95% of them seen just once. The sample here was CD4+ or CD8+ T cells sorted from blood, taken in a trial of the OX40 agonist ivuxolimab. These receptors were collected from an adult with an advanced solid tumor such as melanoma, head and neck, liver or kidney cancer. Both conserved end residues are part of each CDR3. A D gene is named only where the DNA matches it firmly. For some rows the clone size is stated as once, few or many, or as a class when expanded; others skip it.

>NA|TRBJ2-2|TRBD2|TRBV11-3
TGTGCCAGCAGCTACACGGGACTAGAGGGCGGGGAGCTGTTTTTT
CASSYTGLEGGELFF
>NA|TRBJ1-2|NA|TRBV18
TGTGCCAGCTCCATTGGGGATGGCTATGGCTACACCTTC
CASSIGDGYGYTF
>NA|TRBJ2-1|TRBD2|TRBV11-3
TGTGCCAGCAGCCCCGTGGGCGGGAGGGCCGTTGAGCAGTTCTTC
CASSPVGGRAVEQFF
>NA|TRBJ2-1|NA|TRBV7-9
TGTGCCAGCAGCTCTACAGGACGGCCCTACAATGAGCAGTTCTTC
CASSSTGRPYNEQFF
>once|TRBJ1-2|NA|TRBV7-5
TGTGCCAGAAGCCAAAGGTTACAGGGTGGGATAGCTAACTATGGCTACACCTTC
CARSQRLQGGIANYGYTF
>NA|TRBJ1-5|NA|TRBV7-3
TGTGCCAGCAGCTTAAACGAAAATCAGCCCCAGCATTTT
CASSLNENQPQHF
>few|TRBJ1-2|TRBD1|TRBV19
TGTGCCAGTAGCAGCCGGGACAGGGGTGGCTACACCTTC
CASSSRDRGGYTF
>NA|TRBJ2-2|NA|TRBV5-1
TGCGCCAGCAGCTTATCACAGGGCACCGGGGAGCTGTTTTTT
CASSLSQGTGELFF
>NA|TRBJ2-1|NA|TRBV2
TGTGCCAGCAGCTTAGAAAATGAGCAGTTCTTC
CASSLENEQFF
>few|TRBJ1-6|TRBD1|TRBV11-2
TGTGCCAGCAGCCTAACCGGGACAGGGTCACCCCTCCACTTT
CASSLTGTGSPLHF
>NA|TRBJ2-5|NA|TRBV14
TGTGCCAGCAGCCAATATAGGGAGACCCAGTACTTC
CASSQYRETQYF
>NA|TRBJ1-6|TRBD1|TRBV5-4
TGTGCCAGCAGCCTGGACAGGGCTTCCTCTAGGGCCCTCCACTTT
CASSLDRASSRALHF
>NA|TRBJ1-1|TRBD1|TRBV25-1
TGTGCCAGCAGTGCACCGGGACAGCGAGCTTTCTTT
CASSAPGQRAFF
>NA|TRBJ1-3|NA|TRBV5-1
TGCGCCAGCAGCATCACGGGACCCCAAGGAAACACCATATATTTT
CASSITGPQGNTIYF
>NA|TRBJ1-1|TRBD1|TRBV19
TGTGCCAGTAGCGGACAGGGCGGTGGATACACTGAAGCTTTCTTT
CASSGQGGGYTEAFF
>NA|TRBJ2-1|NA|TRBV6-1
TGTGCCAGCAGTGAAGTTTTCCCTGGGCCAGAAAAGCAGTTCTTC
CASSEVFPGPEKQFF
>NA|TRBJ1-5|NA|TRBV6-1
TGTGCCAGCGATGCGGGGGGAGGGCAGCCCCAGCATTTT
CASDAGGGQPQHF